Sequencing of this TCR beta chain was carried out in a study of human T cells and chemical hapten exposure. One entry per CDR3 protein, called by TCRdb with MiXCR from the RACE reads. The top ten hold 5% to 7% of the sample, which has 28,000 or so distinct CDR3 sequences, 5.5% to 6.5% seen once. This sample's time point: patch test 3, about 24 weeks after DPC sensitization. The sample's treatment: therapeutic diphenylcyclopropenone sensitization with weekly scalp DPC. V lost 5 bases, J lost 5 bases, and 7 bases lay in between. The CDR3 consists of 11 residues. The V gene's germline CDR1 is SGHRS and CDR2 YFSETQ. There are many counts of this clonotype. The antigen is undetermined. General study results and limits: The number of TCRs over 1 in 1000 frequency stayed unchanged after DPC. It was expanded TCRs that formed significantly more large CDR3 similarity clusters than controls did. PT1 expanded TCR numbers tracked positively with patch test score.

The sample here was whole blood, taken in connection with sensitization to the hapten diphenylcyclopropenone (DPC). This TCR was recovered from a man aged 25 to 45 with alopecia areata. Some clones in this sample may be carry-over from other donors' samples. This chain joins TRBV5-1 and TRBJ2-5; possible D gene TRBD2, 5 bases. CDR3 sequence reads: CASREGETQYF. For the CDR3, the DNA is TGCGCCAGCAGAGAGGGTGAGACCCAGTACTTC. The entire variable domain, with the rest obtained from reference TRBV5-1 and TRBJ2-5, is as follows: KAGVTQTPRYLIKTRGQQVTLSCSPISGHRSVSWYQQTPGQGLQFLFEYFSETQRNKGNFPGRFSGRQFSNSRSEMNVSTLELGDSALYLCASREGETQYFGPGTRLLVL.